This TCR beta chain was observed in a study of blood T cells in healthy people across ages. Whole-study results and caveats: Among long-lived donors, naive CD4+ cells were more numerous and diversity higher than in aged donors.

A J-beta primer mix and a sample-barcoded 5' primer were used in a second PCR of roughly 7 to 12 cycles. TCRdb analysed the 5' RACE reads with MiXCR anew, one entry per CDR3 protein. This table holds about 620,000 distinct CDR3 sequences, under 25% found once. The CDR3 is 16 residues long. The V end was cut by 4 bases, the J end by 0 bases, with 17 bases between. CDR1 and CDR2 from the germline V gene are SQVTM and ANQGSEA. This clonotype was counted between two and nine times. Its antigen remains unidentified. This clonotype was sampled from a man in his 70s in good health. The chain uses TRBV29-1 and TRBJ2-3; possibly TRBD2 for D (6 bases). Material for sequencing was blood. CDR3 sequence reads: CSVAQTSQPSTDTQYF. Here the CDR3 DNA reads TGCAGCGTTGCCCAGACTAGTCAGCCCAGCACAGATACGCAGTATTTT.